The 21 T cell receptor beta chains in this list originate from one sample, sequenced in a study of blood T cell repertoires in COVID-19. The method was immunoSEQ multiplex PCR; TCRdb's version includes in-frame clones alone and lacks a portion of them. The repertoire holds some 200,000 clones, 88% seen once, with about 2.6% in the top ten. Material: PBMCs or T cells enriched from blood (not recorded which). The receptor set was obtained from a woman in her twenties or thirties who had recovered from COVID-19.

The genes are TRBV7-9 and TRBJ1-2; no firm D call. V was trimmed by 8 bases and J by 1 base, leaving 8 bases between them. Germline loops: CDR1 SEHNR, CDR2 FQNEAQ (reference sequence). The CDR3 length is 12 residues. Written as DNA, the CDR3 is TGTGCCAGCCGCGAGAGTAACTATGGCTACACCTTC. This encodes CASRESNYGYTF.

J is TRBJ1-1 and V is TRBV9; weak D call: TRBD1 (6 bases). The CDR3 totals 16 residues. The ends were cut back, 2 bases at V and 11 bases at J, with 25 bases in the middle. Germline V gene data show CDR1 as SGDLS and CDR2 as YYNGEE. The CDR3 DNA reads TGTGCCAGCAGCGTTGGGACACCAACCCCAGGGATGATCGCTTTCTTT. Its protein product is CASSVGTPTPGMIAFF.

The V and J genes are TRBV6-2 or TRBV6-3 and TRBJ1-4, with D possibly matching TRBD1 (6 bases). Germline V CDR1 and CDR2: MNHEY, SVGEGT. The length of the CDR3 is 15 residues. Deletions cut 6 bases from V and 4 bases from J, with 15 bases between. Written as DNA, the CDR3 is TGTGCCAGCAGCACTATGGACAGTTTTAATGAAAAACTGTTTTTT. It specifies CASSTMDSFNEKLFF.

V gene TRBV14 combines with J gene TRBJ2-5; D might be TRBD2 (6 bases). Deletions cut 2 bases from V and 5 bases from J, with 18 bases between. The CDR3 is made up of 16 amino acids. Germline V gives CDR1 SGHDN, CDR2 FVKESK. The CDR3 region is CASSQWIAGTEETQYF. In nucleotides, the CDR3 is TGTGCCAGCAGCCAATGGATCGCGGGGACGGAGGAGACCCAGTACTTC.

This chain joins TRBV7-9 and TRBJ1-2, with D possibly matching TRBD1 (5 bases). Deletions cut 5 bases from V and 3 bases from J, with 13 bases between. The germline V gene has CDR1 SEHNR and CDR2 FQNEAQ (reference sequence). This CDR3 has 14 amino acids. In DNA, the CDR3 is TGTGCCAGCAGCGGACAAGGGCTACACTATGGCTACACCTTC. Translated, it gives CASSGQGLHYGYTF.

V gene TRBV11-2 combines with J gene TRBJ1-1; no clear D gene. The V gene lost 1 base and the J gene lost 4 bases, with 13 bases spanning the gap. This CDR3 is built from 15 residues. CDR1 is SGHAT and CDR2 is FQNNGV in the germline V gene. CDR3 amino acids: CASSLGAGESTEAFF. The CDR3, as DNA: TGTGCCAGCAGCTTAGGGGCCGGGGAAAGCACTGAAGCTTTCTTT.

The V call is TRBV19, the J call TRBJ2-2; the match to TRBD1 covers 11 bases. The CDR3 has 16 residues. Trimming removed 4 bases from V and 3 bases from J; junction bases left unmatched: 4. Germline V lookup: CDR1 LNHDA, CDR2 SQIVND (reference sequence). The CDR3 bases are TGTGCCAGTAGTACCGGACAGGGGGCCTACACCGGGGAGCTGTTTTTT. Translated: CASSTGQGAYTGELFF.

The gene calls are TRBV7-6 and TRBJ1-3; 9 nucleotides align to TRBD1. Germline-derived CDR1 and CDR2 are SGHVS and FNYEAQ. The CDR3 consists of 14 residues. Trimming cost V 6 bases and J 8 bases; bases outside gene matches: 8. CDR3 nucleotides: TGTGCCAGCAGGCCCGGGACAGGGCAAGACACCATATATTTT. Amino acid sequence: CASRPGTGQDTIYF.

The CDR3 loop is CASSLEGQGGYEQYF. The CDR3 coding sequence is TGTGCCAGCAGCTTAGAGGGGCAGGGTGGGTACGAGCAGTACTTC. This rearrangement joins TRBV11-2 to TRBJ2-7, with D possibly TRBD1 on 5 matching bases. Trimming left V 0 bases short and J 4 bases short, with 13 bases between. Germline loops: CDR1 SGHAT, CDR2 FQNNGV. This CDR3 region has 15 residues.

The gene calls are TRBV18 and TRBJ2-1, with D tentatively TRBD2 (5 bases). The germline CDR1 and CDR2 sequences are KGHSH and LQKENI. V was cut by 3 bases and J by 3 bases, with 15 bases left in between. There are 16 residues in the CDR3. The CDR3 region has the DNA TGTGCCAGCTCACCTCGGGGAACTACTTACTACAATGAGCAGTTCTTC. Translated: CASSPRGTTYYNEQFF.

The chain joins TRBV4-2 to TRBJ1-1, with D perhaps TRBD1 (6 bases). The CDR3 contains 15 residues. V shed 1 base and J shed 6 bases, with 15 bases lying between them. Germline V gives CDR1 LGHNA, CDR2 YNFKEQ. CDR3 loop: CASSQGNRVSAEAFF. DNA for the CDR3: TGTGCCAGCAGCCAAGGGAACAGGGTAAGCGCTGAAGCTTTCTTT.

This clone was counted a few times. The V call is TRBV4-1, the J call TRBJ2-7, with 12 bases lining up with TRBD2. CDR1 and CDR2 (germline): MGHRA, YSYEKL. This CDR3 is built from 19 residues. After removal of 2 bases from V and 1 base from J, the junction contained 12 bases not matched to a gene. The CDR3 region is CASSQLSGLTSGGSYEQYF. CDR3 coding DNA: TGCGCCAGCAGCCAACTGTCTGGGTTGACTAGCGGGGGATCCTACGAGCAGTACTTC.

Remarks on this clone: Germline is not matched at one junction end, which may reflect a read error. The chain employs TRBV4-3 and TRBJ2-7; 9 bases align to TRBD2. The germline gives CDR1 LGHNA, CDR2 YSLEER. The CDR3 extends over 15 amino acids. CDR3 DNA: TGCGCCAGCAGCCAAGTGGGCGGGGGGGAGACCCCAGTGGACTTC. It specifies CASSQVGGGETPVDF.

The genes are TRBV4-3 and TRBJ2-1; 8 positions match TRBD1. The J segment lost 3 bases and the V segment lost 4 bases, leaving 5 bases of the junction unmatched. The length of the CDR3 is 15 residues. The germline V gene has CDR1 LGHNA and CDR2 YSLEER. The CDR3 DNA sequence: TGCGCCAGCAGCCGCGGGACAGGCGGCTACAATGAGCAGTTCTTC. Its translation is CASSRGTGGYNEQFF.

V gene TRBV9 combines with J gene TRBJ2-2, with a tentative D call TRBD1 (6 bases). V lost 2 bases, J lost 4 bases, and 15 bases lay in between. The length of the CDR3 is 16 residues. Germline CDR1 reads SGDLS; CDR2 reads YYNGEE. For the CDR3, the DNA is TGTGCCAGCAGCGTTGAGGGGGTTGCCGGCACCGGGGAGCTGTTTTTT. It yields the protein CASSVEGVAGTGELFF.

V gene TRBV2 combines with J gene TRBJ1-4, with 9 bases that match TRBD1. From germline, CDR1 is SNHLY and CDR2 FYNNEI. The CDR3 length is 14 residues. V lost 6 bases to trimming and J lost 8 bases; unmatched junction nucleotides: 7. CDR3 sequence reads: CASRWDRVREKLFF. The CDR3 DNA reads TGTGCCAGCAGATGGGACAGGGTGCGGGAAAAACTGTTTTTT.

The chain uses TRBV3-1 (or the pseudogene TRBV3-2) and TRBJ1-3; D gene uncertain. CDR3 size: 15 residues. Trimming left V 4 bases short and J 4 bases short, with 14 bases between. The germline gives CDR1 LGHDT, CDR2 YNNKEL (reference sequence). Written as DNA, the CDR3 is TGTGCCAGCAGCCCCTCCCGAGGCCACGGAAACACCATATATTTT. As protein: CASSPSRGHGNTIYF.

CDR3 DNA sequence: TGTGCCAGCAGCGTTCTAGCGGGGGCCGACAATGAGCAGTTCTTC. Translation gives CASSVLAGADNEQFF. This chain uses TRBV9 with TRBJ2-1, with 10 positions matching TRBD2. There are 15 residues in the CDR3. The junction had 4 bases not matched to a gene; V was cut back by 2 bases and J by 5 bases. Germline V lookup: CDR1 SGDLS, CDR2 YYNGEE.

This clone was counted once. CDR3: CASSTGQGGYEQYF. The CDR3 DNA reads as TGTGCCAGCAGCACGGGACAGGGAGGCTACGAGCAGTACTTC. The V gene is TRBV7-2, the J gene TRBJ2-7; 9 positions match TRBD1. V shed 5 bases and J 3 bases; nucleotides not matched to a gene: 5. Germline CDR1 and CDR2: SGHTA and FQGNSA. CDR3 length: 14 amino acids.

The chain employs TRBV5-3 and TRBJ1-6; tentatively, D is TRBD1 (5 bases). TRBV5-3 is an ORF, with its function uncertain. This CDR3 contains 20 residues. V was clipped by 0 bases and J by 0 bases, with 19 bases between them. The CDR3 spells CARSLGIVKGLSSYNSPLHF. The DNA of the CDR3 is TGTGCCAGAAGCTTGGGCATAGTAAAGGGGCTTAGCTCCTATAATTCACCCCTCCACTTT.

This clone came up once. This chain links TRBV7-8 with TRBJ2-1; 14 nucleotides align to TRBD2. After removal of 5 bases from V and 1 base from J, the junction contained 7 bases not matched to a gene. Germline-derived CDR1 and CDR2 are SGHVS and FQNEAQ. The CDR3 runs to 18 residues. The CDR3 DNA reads TGTGCCAGCAGCAGAGGACTAGCGGGGGGAATATCCTACAATGAGCAGTTCTTC. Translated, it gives CASSRGLAGGISYNEQFF.